The 17 T cell receptor beta chains reported below all come from one sample, sequenced in a study of cytomegalovirus exposure and HLA in healthy donors (dated by TCRdb to about 2017). The library was obtained by the immunoSEQ multiplex PCR assay. The multiplex PCR relied on a mix of 60 forward primers for TCR Vbeta segments and 13 reverse primers for TCR Jbeta segments. TCRdb took over this immuneACCESS table, retaining in-frame rearrangements with V and J assigned. Such tables are incomplete; in checked studies, under half of the missing clones stem from an unresolved V gene, and the remainder is unexplained. A total of fewer than 70,000 clones appear in this sample, 68% of them only once. The ten biggest clones cover approximately 11% of the sample. The sequenced material came from PBMCs. The source of these receptors is a woman in her twenties or thirties in good health and CMV-seronegative.

The chain carries TRBV5-1 and TRBJ1-1; tentatively, D is TRBD1 (5 bases). V was pared by 0 bases and J by 7 bases, with 10 bases between. This CDR3 has 13 residues. Germline V gene sequence: CDR1 SGHRS, CDR2 YFSETQ. CDR3 nucleotide sequence: TGCGCCAGCAGCTTGGGGGGCCAGGATGAAGCTTTCTTT. Translating gives CASSLGGQDEAFF.

This clone occurred once. This chain's CDR3 is CASSVAIGAGVSDNEQFF. The CDR3 nucleotides read TGTGCCAGCAGCGTAGCTATCGGGGCGGGGGTTAGCGACAATGAGCAGTTCTTC. J is TRBJ2-1 and V is TRBV9; 7 nucleotides align to TRBD2. CDR3 size: 18 residues. With V trimmed by 0 bases and J by 5 bases, 14 bases remained unmatched. In germline, CDR1 is SGDLS, CDR2 YYNGEE.

This clone was counted between two and nine times. The chain links TRBV15 to TRBJ1-2, with 9 bases identical to TRBD1. The CDR3 extends over 15 amino acids. The V gene's germline CDR1 is LNHNV and CDR2 YYDKDF (reference sequence). V lost 5 bases and J lost 6; bases outside the gene matches: 10. The CDR3: CATSSRTGVRDGYTF. In nucleotides, the CDR3 is TGTGCCACCAGCTCCCGGACAGGGGTAAGGGATGGCTACACCTTC.

The chain employs TRBV7-3 and TRBJ2-5, with 8 bases matching TRBD2. The junction had 6 bases not matched to a gene; V was cut back by 5 bases and J by 1 base. This CDR3 has 15 amino acids. The germline gives CDR1 SGHTA, CDR2 FQGTGA. CDR3 in amino acids: CASSILAGGQETQYF. In DNA, the CDR3 is TGTGCCAGCAGCATCCTGGCGGGGGGCCAAGAGACCCAGTACTTC.

The rearrangement uses TRBV9 and TRBJ2-7; the D gene is possibly TRBD1 (6 bases). Trimming took 4 bases from V and 0 from J, leaving 14 bases between them. Germline V lookup: CDR1 SGDLS, CDR2 YYNGEE. The CDR3 extends over 15 amino acids. CDR3 protein: CASSSLGQSSYEQYF. The CDR3 nucleotides are TGTGCCAGCAGCTCACTCGGACAGAGCTCCTACGAGCAGTACTTC.

J is TRBJ2-5 and V is TRBV27, with 9 nucleotides matching TRBD2. Germline trimming cut 5 bases from V and 5 bases from J; bases unmatched to any gene: 6. CDR1 is MNHEY and CDR2 is SMNVEV in the germline V gene (reference sequence). This CDR3 has 14 amino acids. DNA for the CDR3: TGTGCCAGCAGTCCGACTAGCGGCTACGAGACCCAGTACTTC. Translating gives CASSPTSGYETQYF.

The chain combines TRBV19 with TRBJ2-2; 7 positions match TRBD1. V gave up 6 bases and J gave up 9 bases; unmatched junction bases: 13. Looked up from germline, CDR1 is LNHDA and CDR2 is SQIVND (reference sequence). This CDR3 is 15 amino acids long. The CDR3 DNA follows: TGTGCCAGTAGCACCAAAGGGGGCAACGGCCGGGAGCTGTTTTTT. Amino acids: CASSTKGGNGRELFF.

V and J are TRBV2 and TRBJ2-4; 15 bases fit TRBD2. Germline loops: CDR1 SNHLY, CDR2 FYNNEI. V dropped 6 bases and J dropped 0; count of bases not matched to a gene: 9. The CDR3 covers 19 residues. The CDR3 nucleotides read TGTGCCAGCAGGGGATGGACTAGCGGGGGGGCCAAAGCCAAAAACATTCAGTACTTC. Translating gives CASRGWTSGGAKAKNIQYF.

The V and J genes are TRBV19 and TRBJ2-1; 14 positions match TRBD2. Germline V gene sequence: CDR1 LNHDA, CDR2 SQIVND (reference sequence). J gave up 5 bases and V 5 bases, and 11 bases lay outside the gene matches. The length of the CDR3 is 18 residues. The CDR3 region is CASSLQGLAGDPDNEQFF. CDR3 coding DNA: TGTGCCAGTAGTCTCCAGGGACTAGCGGGGGACCCGGACAATGAGCAGTTCTTC.

In this sample, this clone turned up many times. The J gene is TRBJ2-7, the V gene TRBV7-9; a weak D match, TRBD1 (6 bases). Trimming removed 3 bases from V and 1 base from J, with 13 bases in between. Germline CDR1 SEHNR, CDR2 FQNEAQ (reference sequence). The CDR3 is made up of 15 amino acids. The CDR3 protein is CASSLYREDSYEQYF. The CDR3 nucleotides read TGTGCCAGCAGCTTGTACAGGGAAGATTCCTACGAGCAGTACTTC.

The chain employs TRBV4-3 and TRBJ1-1; the D gene is possibly TRBD1 (6 bases). Per germline, CDR1 LGHNA and CDR2 YSLEER. The V end lost 5 bases, the J end lost 5 bases, and 9 bases lay between the germline ends. The length of the CDR3 is 12 residues. The CDR3 is CASSSQGTEAFF. Written as DNA, the CDR3 is TGCGCCAGCAGCTCACAGGGTACTGAAGCTTTCTTT.

This chain uses TRBV7-8 with TRBJ1-1; TRBD1 matches 7 bases. The CDR3 has 15 amino acids. The J segment lost 0 bases and the V segment lost 3 bases, leaving 4 bases of the junction unmatched. Germline CDR1 SGHVS, CDR2 FQNEAQ. The DNA for the CDR3 is TGTGCCAGCAGCTTTGAGGGGGCCGTGAACACTGAAGCTTTCTTT. Protein: CASSFEGAVNTEAFF.

As DNA, the CDR3 is TGTGCTAGTGGTTTGGGTCTTTGGGCGGGGGGTTTGGAGACCCAGTACTTC. It codes for CASGLGLWAGGLETQYF. This rearrangement joins TRBV12-5 to TRBJ2-5, with 8 bases that match TRBD2. CDR1 and CDR2 (germline): LGHNT, FRNRAP. V trimming: 1 base; J trimming: 5 bases; junction bases outside the gene matches: 12. The CDR3 is made up of 17 amino acids.

The chain uses TRBV7-9 and TRBJ1-5; D not certain. Trimming shortened V by 9 bases and J by 4 bases, and 10 bases separated the two germline ends. CDR1 SEHNR and CDR2 FQNEAQ come from the germline V gene (reference sequence). The CDR3 spans 12 residues. In nucleotides, the CDR3 is TGTGCCAGTACGGGATCAAATCAGCCCCAGCATTTT. It is translated as CASTGSNQPQHF.

This clone was detected only a few times. This chain uses TRBV27 with TRBJ1-5; D uncertain. CDR3 length: 12 amino acids. The V end lost 4 bases, the J end lost 4 bases, and 5 bases lay between the germline ends. Germline CDR1 MNHEY, CDR2 SMNVEV (reference sequence). The CDR3 DNA sequence: TGTGCCAGCAGTTCGGTTAATCAGCCCCAGCATTTT. It translates to CASSSVNQPQHF.

This clone was found once. This chain links TRBV7-3 with TRBJ1-2; D is unclear. Germline lookup yields CDR1 SGHTA and CDR2 FQGTGA. Trimming removed 5 bases from V and 6 bases from J, with 16 bases in between. The CDR3 has 14 residues. The CDR3 spells CASSPSAGLHGYTF. CDR3 bases: TGTGCCAGCAGCCCCTCGGCTGGGCTCCATGGCTACACCTTC.

This clone was detected only a few times. The chain carries TRBV10-1 and TRBJ1-5, with D perhaps TRBD1 (6 bases). CDR1 is WNHNN, CDR2 SYGVQD, per germline (reference sequence). V lost 6 bases and J lost 0, with 12 bases in between. The CDR3 is 15 residues long. The CDR3 loop reads CASSDRTDSNQPQHF. In DNA form, the CDR3 reads TGCGCCAGCAGCGATCGGACAGATAGCAATCAGCCCCAGCATTTT.